A single sample is the source of the 29 T cell receptor beta chains below, sequenced in a study of cytomegalovirus exposure and HLA in healthy donors. PCR employed 60 Vbeta and 13 Jbeta primers. Clones were read by immunoSEQ multiplex PCR, and TCRdb kept only the in-frame ones, dropping some. Of approximately 260,000 clones in the sample, about nine tenths are singletons; the top ten hold 1.7%. Sequencing was carried out using PBMCs. The receptors stem from a girl under 10 years old in good health and CMV-seronegative.

The sample holds one count of this clone. This chain links TRBV10-3 with TRBJ1-1, with 10 bases fitting TRBD1. Germline V gene sequence: CDR1 ENHRY, CDR2 SYGVKD. V was clipped by 3 bases and J by 1 base; unmatched bases: 5. The CDR3 runs to 16 residues. The CDR3 protein is CAISDGTGVRNTEAFF. The CDR3 DNA follows: TGTGCCATCAGTGACGGGACAGGGGTAAGGAACACTGAAGCTTTCTTT.

The chain couples TRBV30 to TRBJ1-2; possible D gene TRBD1, 6 bases. Germline lookup yields CDR1 GTSNPN and CDR2 SVGIG (reference sequence). V was shortened by 4 bases and J by 7 bases, with 13 bases between the two germline ends. This CDR3 spans 12 amino acids. The chain's CDR3 is CAWKEQGSGYTF. For the CDR3, the DNA is TGTGCCTGGAAGGAGCAGGGGAGTGGCTACACCTTC.

This chain connects TRBV25-1 to TRBJ2-4, with 7 bases aligning to TRBD2. The germline V gene has CDR1 MGHDK and CDR2 SYGVNS. V dropped 9 bases and J dropped 2; count of bases not matched to a gene: 7. CDR3 length: 14 amino acids. The chain's CDR3 is CASSSGPPKNIQYF. The CDR3 DNA sequence: TGTGCCAGTAGTAGCGGGCCCCCCAAAAACATTCAGTACTTC.

The chain combines TRBV25-1 with TRBJ1-5, with 12 bases lining up with TRBD1. Per germline, CDR1 MGHDK and CDR2 SYGVNS. V lost 4 bases and J lost 3; bases outside the gene matches: 7. The length of the CDR3 is 17 residues. This CDR3 is CASSGAGGQGANQPQHF. In nucleotides, the CDR3 is TGTGCCAGCAGTGGCGCAGGGGGACAGGGGGCCAATCAGCCCCAGCATTTT.

As DNA, the CDR3 is TGTGCCAGCAGACTTGCCATGCGGTATCAGCCCCAGCATTTT. The encoded protein is CASRLAMRYQPQHF. J is TRBJ1-5 and V is TRBV28, with unresolved D. Trimming took 6 bases from V and 5 from J, leaving 14 bases between them. Germline V gives CDR1 MDHEN, CDR2 SYDVKM. The CDR3 is 14 amino acids.

In its sample, this clone was seen once. The chain employs TRBV12-5 and TRBJ2-2; tentative D call: TRBD1 (6 bases). CDR1 LGHNT and CDR2 FRNRAP come from the germline V gene. V lost 0 bases to trimming and J lost 6 bases, with 8 bases between them. CDR3 length equals 14 residues. The CDR3 DNA reads as TGTGCTAGTGGTTTGGTGACAGGTCCCGGGGAGCTGTTTTTT. Its translation is CASGLVTGPGELFF.

This chain joins TRBV19 and TRBJ2-6; 8 nucleotides match TRBD1. J was trimmed by 2 bases and V by 5 bases; bases with no gene match: 8. This CDR3 spans 17 amino acids. CDR1 and CDR2 from the germline V gene are LNHDA and SQIVND (reference sequence). Written as DNA, the CDR3 is TGTGCCAGTAGTTGGAGGACAGGGAGTACTGGGGCCAACGTCCTGACTTTC. It specifies CASSWRTGSTGANVLTF.

The chain employs TRBV6-1 and TRBJ2-5, with 11 bases fitting TRBD2. The V gene end was trimmed by 3 bases and the J gene end by 5 bases; junction bases not matched to a gene: 5. CDR3 length: 15 amino acids. Germline V gene data show CDR1 as MNHNS and CDR2 as SASEGT. CDR3 loop: CASSEIAGGGETQYF. In nucleotides, the CDR3 is TGTGCCAGCAGTGAGATAGCGGGAGGGGGGGAGACCCAGTACTTC.

CDR3 protein: CASSLAQGSNEKLFF. CDR3 nucleotide sequence: TGTGCCAGCAGCTTAGCTCAGGGGTCTAATGAAAAACTGTTTTTT. The chain employs TRBV7-6 and TRBJ1-4; D perhaps matches TRBD1 (6 bases). Germline V gene data show CDR1 as SGHVS and CDR2 as FNYEAQ. V was trimmed by 0 bases and J by 3 bases, leaving 8 bases between them. The CDR3 is 15 amino acids.

V is TRBV6-5 and J is TRBJ1-3; D gene uncertain. CDR1 and CDR2 from the germline V gene are MNHEY and SVGAGI. Trimming took off 5 bases at V and 0 bases at J, with 5 bases between the two ends. The CDR3 is 13 residues long. The CDR3: CASSQISGNTIYF. The CDR3 bases are TGTGCCAGCAGTCAAATCTCTGGAAACACCATATATTTT.

The chain combines TRBV5-1 with TRBJ1-2; D not resolved. Germline values: CDR1 SGHRS, CDR2 YFSETQ. The CDR3 is 16 residues long. Deletions cut 0 bases from V and 4 bases from J, with 16 bases between. CDR3 loop: CASSLVREGGSYGYTF. In DNA form, the CDR3 reads TGCGCCAGCAGCTTGGTTCGAGAAGGCGGAAGCTATGGCTACACCTTC. The full variable domain, completed using reference TRBV5-1 and TRBJ1-2, is KAGVTQTPRYLIKTRGQQVTLSCSPISGHRSVSWYQQTPGQGLQFLFEYFSETQRNKGNFPGRFSGRQFSNSRSEMNVSTLELGDSALYLCASSLVREGGSYGYTFGSGTRLTVV.

The chain is built from TRBV5-4 and TRBJ1-1, with D perhaps matching TRBD1 (6 bases). In germline, CDR1 is SGHNT, CDR2 YYREEE (reference sequence). The CDR3 consists of 14 residues. V gave up 5 bases and J gave up 6 bases, with 17 bases separating them. CDR3 protein: CASSTGTPFAEAFF. The CDR3, as DNA: TGTGCCAGCAGTACAGGGACCCCCTTTGCTGAAGCTTTCTTT.

The rearrangement joins TRBV4-2 to TRBJ2-1, with 12 bases that match TRBD2. V dropped 0 bases and J dropped 7; count of bases not matched to a gene: 13. Per germline, CDR1 LGHNA and CDR2 YNFKEQ. The CDR3 extends over 19 amino acids. The CDR3 is CASSQEGGVLAGGLNEQFF. The CDR3, as DNA: TGTGCCAGCAGCCAAGAGGGGGGGGTACTAGCGGGAGGTCTGAATGAGCAGTTCTTC.

This clone has a single count. The chain is built from TRBV6-1 and TRBJ2-7, with no clear D. CDR3 length: 12 amino acids. CDR1 and CDR2 from the germline V gene are MNHNS and SASEGT. Trimming stripped 7 bases from V and 1 base from J, with 8 bases between. As DNA, the CDR3 is TGTGCCAGCACTCCCAGTTCCTACGAGCAGTACTTC. Its protein is CASTPSSYEQYF.

V is TRBV9 and J is TRBJ2-5; maybe TRBD2 (6 bases). CDR1 is SGDLS, CDR2 YYNGEE, per germline. The CDR3 loop spans 14 amino acids. With 0 bases removed from V and 3 bases from J, the gap between germline ends came to 9 bases. The chain's CDR3 is CASSVAGGEETQYF. Here the CDR3 DNA reads TGTGCCAGCAGCGTAGCTGGCGGGGAAGAGACCCAGTACTTC.

This CDR3 reads CAISESGTYEQYF. DNA of the CDR3: TGTGCCATCAGTGAGTCCGGGACATACGAGCAGTACTTC. The gene calls are TRBV10-3 and TRBJ2-7; D perhaps matches TRBD1 (6 bases). Germline V gene sequence: CDR1 ENHRY, CDR2 SYGVKD. This CDR3 region has 13 residues. Trimming removed 0 bases from V and 4 bases from J, with 7 bases in between.

Only one count was recorded for this clone. Other nucleotide sequences in the sample specify the same CDR3. The chain couples TRBV10-3 to TRBJ1-1; possibly TRBD1 for D (5 bases). Trimming cost V 3 bases and J 0 bases, with 11 bases left between them. The length of the CDR3 is 15 residues. Looked up from germline, CDR1 is ENHRY and CDR2 is SYGVKD. The chain's CDR3 is CAISEGEGVNTEAFF. As DNA, the CDR3 is TGTGCCATCAGTGAAGGGGAGGGAGTGAACACTGAAGCTTTCTTT.

This clone was counted once. The junction differs from germline at one of its ends, possibly a read error. The chain is built from TRBV2 and TRBJ1-2, with D perhaps matching TRBD1 (6 bases). The CDR3 sequence is 15 residues long. CDR1 and CDR2 from the germline V gene are SNHLY and FYNNEI. The CDR3 is CVSSGGAGAKSGYTF. The CDR3 DNA reads TGTGTCAGCAGCGGTGGGGCAGGGGCTAAAAGCGGCTACACCTTC. The variable domain in full, with the rest retrieved from reference TRBV2 and TRBJ1-2, is EPEVTQTPSHQVTQMGQEVILRCVPISNHLYFYWYRQILGQKVEFLVSFYNNEISEKSEIFDDQFSVERPDGSNFTLKIRSTKLEDSAMYFCVSSGGAGAKSGYTFGSGTRLTVV.

A word on this clone: One end of the junction is discordant with germline, which a read error may explain. The rearrangement joins TRBV29-1 to TRBJ2-7; TRBD2 matches 13 bases. In germline, CDR1 is SQVTM, CDR2 ANQGSEA. The CDR3 totals 15 residues. In nucleotides, the CDR3 is TGCAGCGTTGAAGGGACTAGCGGGAGTCTCTACGAGCAGTGCTTC. Protein sequence: CSVEGTSGSLYEQCF.

J is TRBJ1-2 and V is TRBV10-3, with D possibly TRBD1 on 5 matching bases. Germline CDR1 ENHRY, CDR2 SYGVKD. Trimming shortened V by 8 bases and J by 4 bases, and 14 bases separated the two germline ends. CDR3 length: 13 amino acids. CDR3 in amino acids: CAIHPGDSYGYTF. In nucleotides, the CDR3 is TGTGCCATCCACCCCGGGGACTCCTATGGCTACACCTTC.

DNA of the CDR3: TGTGCTAGTGGTTCCGGACAGGGCTACGAGCAGTACTTC. Translated, it gives CASGSGQGYEQYF. The chain carries TRBV12-5 and TRBJ2-7; 8 bases fit TRBD1. CDR3 size: 13 residues. Looked up from germline, CDR1 is LGHNT and CDR2 is FRNRAP. J gave up 3 bases and V 4 bases, and 2 bases lay outside the gene matches.

The V and J genes are TRBV18 and TRBJ2-5; 9 nucleotides align to TRBD1. Matching the DNA end better, TRBJ2-7 makes the J call doubtful. Looked up from germline, CDR1 is KGHSH and CDR2 is LQKENI. This CDR3 contains 14 residues. The CDR3 bases are TGTGCCAGCTCAAGCGGGACAGGGCCCTACGAGCAGTACTTC. Translating it yields CASSSGTGPYEQYF.

The V and J genes are TRBV29-1 and TRBJ2-3; weak D call: TRBD2 (6 bases). CDR3 length: 14 amino acids. The V and J ends lost 6 bases and 4 bases respectively, with 17 bases between them. CDR1 and CDR2 from the germline V gene are SQVTM and ANQGSEA. This CDR3 reads CSVGWDFSSDTQYF. DNA of the CDR3: TGCAGCGTGGGGTGGGACTTCTCATCAGATACGCAGTATTTT.

The chain joins TRBV5-1 to TRBJ2-3; 7 positions agree with TRBD1. V lost 1 base, J lost 4 bases, and 6 bases stayed unmatched. CDR1 and CDR2 from the germline V gene are SGHRS and YFSETQ. The CDR3 loop spans 15 amino acids. DNA of the CDR3: TGCGCCAGCAGCTTGAGGGGGCAAGTGGCAGATACGCAGTATTTT. Protein product: CASSLRGQVADTQYF.

This chain joins TRBV5-4 and TRBJ2-5; D may be TRBD1 (5 bases). CDR3 length equals 12 residues. The germline CDR1 and CDR2 sequences are SGHNT and YYREEE (reference sequence). With 4 bases removed from V and 2 bases from J, the gap between germline ends came to 6 bases. The CDR3 protein is CASSRTQETQYF. CDR3 nucleotides: TGTGCCAGCAGCAGGACACAAGAGACCCAGTACTTC.

This clone was seen a single time. The chain links TRBV29-1 to TRBJ2-1, with D possibly being TRBD2 (6 bases). The CDR3 extends over 13 amino acids. V dropped 4 bases and J dropped 5 bases, with 12 bases sitting between them. Germline V lookup: CDR1 SQVTM, CDR2 ANQGSEA. The CDR3 reads CSVGEAVDNEQFF. In nucleotides, the CDR3 is TGCAGCGTTGGGGAGGCCGTAGACAATGAGCAGTTCTTC.

The chain employs TRBV11-2 and TRBJ1-1; D is undetermined. Per the germline V gene, CDR1 is SGHAT and CDR2 is FQNNGV. Trimming shortened V by 2 bases and J by 1 base, and 8 bases separated the two germline ends. The CDR3 loop spans 14 amino acids. This CDR3 reads CASSLSHGNTEAFF. The CDR3 coding sequence is TGTGCCAGCAGCTTATCCCACGGGAACACTGAAGCTTTCTTT.

The J gene is TRBJ2-1, the V gene TRBV27; D perhaps matches TRBD1 (6 bases). CDR3 length: 16 amino acids. Germline V gene lookup returns CDR1 MNHEY and CDR2 SMNVEV (reference sequence). V gave up 6 bases and J gave up 0 bases, with 15 bases separating them. The CDR3 spells CASRRTGQSSYNEQFF. The CDR3 DNA reads TGTGCCAGCAGACGCACAGGGCAAAGCTCCTACAATGAGCAGTTCTTC.

The chain uses TRBV6-1 and TRBJ1-5; the match to TRBD1 covers 8 bases. The ends lost 5 bases at V and 2 bases at J; junction bases unmatched: 2. Germline-derived CDR1 and CDR2 are MNHNS and SASEGT. CDR3 length: 14 residues. CDR3 amino acids: CASSQTGGNQPQHF. CDR3 in DNA: TGTGCCAGCAGTCAGACAGGGGGCAATCAGCCCCAGCATTTT.